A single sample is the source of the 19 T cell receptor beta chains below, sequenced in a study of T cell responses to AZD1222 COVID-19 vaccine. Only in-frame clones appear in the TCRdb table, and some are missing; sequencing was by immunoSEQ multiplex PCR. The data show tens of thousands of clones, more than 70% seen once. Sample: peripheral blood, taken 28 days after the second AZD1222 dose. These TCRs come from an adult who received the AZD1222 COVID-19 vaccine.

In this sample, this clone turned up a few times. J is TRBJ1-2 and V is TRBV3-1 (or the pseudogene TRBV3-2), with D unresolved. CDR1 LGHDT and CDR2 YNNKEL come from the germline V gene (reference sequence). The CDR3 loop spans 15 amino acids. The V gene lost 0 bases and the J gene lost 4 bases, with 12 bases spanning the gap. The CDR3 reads CASSQDTGMSYGYTF. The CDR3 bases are TGTGCCAGCAGCCAAGATACCGGCATGAGCTATGGCTACACCTTC.

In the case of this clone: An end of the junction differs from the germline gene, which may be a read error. CDR3 nucleotide sequence: TGTGCCAGCAGCCAAGCGTTAGCGGGGGCTCAGGTCTTC. Amino acids: CASSQALAGAQVF. The gene calls are TRBV3-1 (or the pseudogene TRBV3-2) and TRBJ2-7; 9 bases line up with TRBD2. Germline CDR1 LGHDT, CDR2 YNNKEL (reference sequence). This CDR3 has 13 residues.

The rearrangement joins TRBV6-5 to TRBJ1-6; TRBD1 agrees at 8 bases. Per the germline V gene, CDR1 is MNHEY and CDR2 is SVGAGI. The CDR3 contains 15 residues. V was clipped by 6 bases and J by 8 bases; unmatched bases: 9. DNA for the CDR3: TGTGCCAGCAGCAACGACGGACAGGGCTATTCACCCCTCCACTTT. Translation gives CASSNDGQGYSPLHF.

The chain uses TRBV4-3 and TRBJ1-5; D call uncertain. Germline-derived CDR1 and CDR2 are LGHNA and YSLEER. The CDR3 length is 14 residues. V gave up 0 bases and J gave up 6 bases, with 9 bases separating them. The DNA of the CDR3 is TGCGCCAGCAGCCAAGATCCTCGTAGTCAGCCCCAGCATTTT. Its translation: CASSQDPRSQPQHF.

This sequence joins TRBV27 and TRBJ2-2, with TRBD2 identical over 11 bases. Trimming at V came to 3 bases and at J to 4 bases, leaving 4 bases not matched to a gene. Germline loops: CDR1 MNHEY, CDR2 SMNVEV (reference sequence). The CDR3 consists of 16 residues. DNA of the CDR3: TGTGCCAGCAGTTTGTTTAGCGGGGGGGCCACCGGGGAGCTGTTTTTT. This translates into CASSLFSGGATGELFF.

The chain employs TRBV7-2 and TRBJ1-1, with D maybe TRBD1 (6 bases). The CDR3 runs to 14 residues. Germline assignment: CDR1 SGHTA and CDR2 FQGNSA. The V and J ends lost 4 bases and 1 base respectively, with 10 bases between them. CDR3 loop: CASSYLRGNTEAFF. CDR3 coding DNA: TGTGCCAGCAGCTATCTCAGGGGGAACACTGAAGCTTTCTTT.

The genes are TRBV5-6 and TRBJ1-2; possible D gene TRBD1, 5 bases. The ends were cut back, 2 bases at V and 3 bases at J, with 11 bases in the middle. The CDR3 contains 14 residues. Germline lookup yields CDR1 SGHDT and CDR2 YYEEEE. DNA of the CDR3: TGTGCCAGCAGCTTCGGGCAGGGAGACTATGGCTACACCTTC. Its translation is CASSFGQGDYGYTF.

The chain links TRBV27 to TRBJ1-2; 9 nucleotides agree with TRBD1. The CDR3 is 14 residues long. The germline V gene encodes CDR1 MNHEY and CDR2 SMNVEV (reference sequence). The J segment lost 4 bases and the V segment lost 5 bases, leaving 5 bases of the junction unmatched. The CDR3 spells CASSISTGGYGYTF. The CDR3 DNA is TGTGCCAGCAGTATCTCGACAGGGGGCTATGGCTACACCTTC.

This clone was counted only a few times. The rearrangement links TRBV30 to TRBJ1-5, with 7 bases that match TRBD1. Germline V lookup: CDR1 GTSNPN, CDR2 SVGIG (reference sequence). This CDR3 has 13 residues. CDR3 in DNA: TGTGCTTCTGGGGGACAGTACAATCAGCCCCAGCATTTT. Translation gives CASGGQYNQPQHF.

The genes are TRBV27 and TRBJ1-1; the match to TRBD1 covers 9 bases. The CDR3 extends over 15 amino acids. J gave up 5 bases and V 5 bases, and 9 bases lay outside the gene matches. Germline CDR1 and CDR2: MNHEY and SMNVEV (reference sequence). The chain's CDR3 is CASSLETGGLTEAFF. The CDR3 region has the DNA TGTGCCAGCAGTCTCGAGACAGGGGGACTTACTGAAGCTTTCTTT.

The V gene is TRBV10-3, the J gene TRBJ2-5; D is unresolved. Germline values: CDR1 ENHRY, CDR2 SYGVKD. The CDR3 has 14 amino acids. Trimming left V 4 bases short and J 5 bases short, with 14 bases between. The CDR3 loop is CAISAPDKGETQYF. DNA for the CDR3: TGTGCCATCAGTGCTCCGGATAAAGGCGAGACCCAGTACTTC.

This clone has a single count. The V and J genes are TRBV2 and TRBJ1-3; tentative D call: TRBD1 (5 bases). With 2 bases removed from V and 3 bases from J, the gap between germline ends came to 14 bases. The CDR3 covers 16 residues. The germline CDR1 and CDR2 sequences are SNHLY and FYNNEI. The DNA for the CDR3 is TGTGCCAGCAGTGAAACTAGGGGTAGCCGTGGAAACACCATATATTTT. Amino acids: CASSETRGSRGNTIYF.

CDR3 sequence reads: CASSLRVSGITDTQYF. In DNA, the CDR3 is TGTGCCAGCAGCTTACGGGTCTCCGGGATCACAGATACGCAGTATTTT. V gene TRBV7-3 combines with J gene TRBJ2-3; TRBD2 might be the D (5 bases). CDR1 SGHTA and CDR2 FQGTGA come from the germline V gene. V was trimmed by 2 bases and J by 2 bases, leaving 14 bases between them. This CDR3 has 16 amino acids.

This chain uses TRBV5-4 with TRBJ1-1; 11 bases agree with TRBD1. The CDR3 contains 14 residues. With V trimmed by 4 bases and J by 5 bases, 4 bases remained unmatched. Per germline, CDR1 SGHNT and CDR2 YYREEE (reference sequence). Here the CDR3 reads CASSPGQGATEAFF. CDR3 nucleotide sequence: TGTGCCAGCAGCCCTGGACAGGGGGCGACTGAAGCTTTCTTT.

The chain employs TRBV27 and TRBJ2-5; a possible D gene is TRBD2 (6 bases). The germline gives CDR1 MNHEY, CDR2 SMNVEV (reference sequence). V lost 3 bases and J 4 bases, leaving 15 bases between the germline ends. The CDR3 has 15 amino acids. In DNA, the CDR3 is TGTGCCAGCAGTTTTGGGGGGTCCGGTCGAGAGACCCAGTACTTC. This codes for CASSFGGSGRETQYF.

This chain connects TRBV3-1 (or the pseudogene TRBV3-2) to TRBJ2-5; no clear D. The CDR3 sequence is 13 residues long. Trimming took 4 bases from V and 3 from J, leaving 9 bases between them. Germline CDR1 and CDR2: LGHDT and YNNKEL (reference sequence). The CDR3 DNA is TGTGCCAGCAGCCCATCTCAGGAAGAGACCCAGTACTTC. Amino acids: CASSPSQEETQYF.

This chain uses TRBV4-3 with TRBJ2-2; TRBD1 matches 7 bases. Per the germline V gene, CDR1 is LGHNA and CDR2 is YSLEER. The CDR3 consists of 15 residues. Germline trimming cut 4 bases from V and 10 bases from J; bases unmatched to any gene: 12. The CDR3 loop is CASSLHRGGPLELFF. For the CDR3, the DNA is TGCGCCAGCAGCCTCCACCGAGGGGGCCCCTTGGAGCTGTTTTTT.

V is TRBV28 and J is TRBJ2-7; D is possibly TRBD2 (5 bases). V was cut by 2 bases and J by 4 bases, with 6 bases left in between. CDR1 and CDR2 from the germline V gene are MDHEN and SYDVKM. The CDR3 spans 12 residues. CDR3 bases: TGTGCCAGCAGTTTACGAGGGTACGAGCAGTACTTC. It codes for CASSLRGYEQYF.

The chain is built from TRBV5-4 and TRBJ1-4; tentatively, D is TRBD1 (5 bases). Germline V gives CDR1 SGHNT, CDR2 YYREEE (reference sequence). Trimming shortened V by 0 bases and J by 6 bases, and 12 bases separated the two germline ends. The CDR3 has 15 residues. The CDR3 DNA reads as TGTGCCAGCAGCTTGGGGGGCCCGGGAGATGAAAAACTGTTTTTT. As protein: CASSLGGPGDEKLFF.